Following are 27 T cell receptor beta chains from one sample sequenced in a study of T cells after yellow fever vaccination. TCRdb re-called the 5' RACE reads with MiXCR, one entry per CDR3 protein. Among roughly 170,000 distinct CDR3 sequences listed, about 6% were seen once. Sequenced material: CD4+ T cells sorted from PBMCs, taken on the day of the first yellow fever vaccination. These receptors originate from a man aged 18 to 30 who received the YFV17D yellow fever vaccine.

This chain joins TRBV18 and TRBJ1-5, with D tentatively TRBD1 (6 bases). With 5 bases removed from V and 2 bases from J, the gap between germline ends came to 19 bases. CDR1 KGHSH and CDR2 LQKENI come from the germline V gene. The CDR3 is 17 residues long. CDR3 sequence reads: CASSSTVPDRGNQPQHF. The CDR3 DNA reads as TGTGCCAGCTCATCGACGGTACCGGACAGAGGCAATCAGCCCCAGCATTTT. Filled out from reference TRBV18 and TRBJ1-5, the complete variable domain reads NAGVMQNPRHLVRRRGQEARLRCSPMKGHSHVYWYRQLPEEGLKFMVYLQKENIIDESGMPKERFSAEFPKEGPSILRIQQVVRGDSAAYFCASSSTVPDRGNQPQHFGDGTRLSIL.

This chain links TRBV12-3 or TRBV12-4 with TRBJ2-2; D tentatively reads TRBD1 or TRBD2 (5 bases each). The V and J ends lost 6 bases and 4 bases respectively, with 21 bases between them. The length of the CDR3 is 17 residues. The CDR3 loop reads CASRAAGTAGGTGELFF. The DNA of the CDR3 is TGTGCCAGCAGGGCTGCCGGGACCGCCGGTGGCACCGGGGAGCTGTTTTTT.

In the case of this clonotype: Being one base from a much bigger clone, this may be a read error. This rearrangement joins TRBV20-1 to TRBJ2-3, with D possibly matching TRBD1 (6 bases). The CDR3 has 12 amino acids. The V gene's germline CDR1 is DFQATT and CDR2 SNEGSKA (reference sequence). DNA for the CDR3: TGCAGTGCCCTTACCCGGACAGATACGCAGGATTTT. Translated, it gives CSALTRTDTQDF.

This clonotype has ten or more counts. The genes are TRBV6-8 and TRBJ2-3; 8 bases map to TRBD2. The J segment lost 4 bases and the V segment lost 4 bases, leaving 10 bases of the junction unmatched. This CDR3 has 16 amino acids. Germline V gene lookup returns CDR1 MNHGY and CDR2 SAAAGT. CDR3 DNA sequence: TGTGCCAGCAGTTGTGGATTAGCGGGGTTCGCAGATACGCAGTATTTT. It codes for CASSCGLAGFADTQYF.

Remarks on this clonotype: A junction end diverges from the germline sequence, so it may reflect a read error. The rearrangement joins TRBV2 to TRBJ2-4, with 7 nucleotides matching TRBD2. This CDR3 contains 15 residues. The germline CDR1 and CDR2 sequences are SNHLY and FYNNEI. The CDR3 sequence is CASSGRLGGKTIQYF. CDR3 bases: TGTGCCAGCAGCGGCCGCTTGGGGGGGAAAACCATTCAGTACTTC. Supplemented by reference TRBV2 and TRBJ2-4, the full variable domain reads EPEVTQTPSHQVTQMGQEVILRCVPISNHLYFYWYRQILGQKVEFLVSFYNNEISEKSEIFDDQFSVERPDGSNFTLKIRSTKLEDSAMYFCASSGRLGGKTIQYFGAGTRLSVL.

Ten or more counts support this clonotype. The rearrangement uses TRBV5-4 and TRBJ2-5; 9 bases are shared with TRBD1. The J segment lost 5 bases and the V segment lost 2 bases, leaving 4 bases of the junction unmatched. This CDR3 spans 14 amino acids. CDR1 is SGHNT, CDR2 YYREEE, per germline (reference sequence). For the CDR3, the DNA is TGTGCCAGCAGCTTACAGGGGGCGCTGGAGACCCAGTACTTC. Translated, it gives CASSLQGALETQYF.

The chain carries TRBV5-4 and TRBJ2-5; no clear D. V was shortened by 6 bases and J by 0 bases, with 12 bases between the two germline ends. CDR1 and CDR2 from the germline V gene are SGHNT and YYREEE (reference sequence). The CDR3 runs 14 residues. Here the CDR3 reads CASTPRTNQETQYF. CDR3 sequence (DNA): TGTGCCAGCACCCCCCGGACCAACCAAGAGACCCAGTACTTC.

About this clonotype itself: Given a much more abundant clone one base away, this may be a read error. The chain combines TRBV7-6 with TRBJ1-5, with TRBD1 as a possible D gene (6 bases). The CDR3 extends over 16 amino acids. CDR1 is SGHVS, CDR2 FNYEAQ, per germline. In nucleotides, the CDR3 is TGTGTCAGCAGCTCCCAGCCAACTATGGGGGGCCAGCCCCAGCATTTT. Its protein product is CVSSSQPTMGGQPQHF.

The chain is built from TRBV27 and TRBJ2-3, with D perhaps TRBD2 (6 bases). This CDR3 comprises 16 residues. CDR1 is MNHEY and CDR2 is SMNVEV in the germline V gene (reference sequence). V lost 1 base to trimming and J lost 6 bases, with 17 bases between them. The CDR3 coding sequence is TGTGCCAGCAGTTTATTTCGGGGCGGGGCCGGGGATACGCAGTATTTT. Translation: CASSLFRGGAGDTQYF.

This clonotype showed up many times. The chain carries TRBV12-3 or TRBV12-4 and TRBJ2-7; no clear D. V was clipped by 4 bases and J by 6 bases, with 7 bases between them. The CDR3 length is 11 residues. The CDR3 reads CASSYRGEQYF. The CDR3 DNA follows: TGTGCCAGCAGTTACCGCGGCGAGCAGTACTTC.

The rearrangement uses TRBV20-1 and TRBJ2-1, with D perhaps assigned TRBD1 or TRBD2 (5 bases each). The CDR3 has 15 amino acids. V was pared by 4 bases and J by 4 bases, with 17 bases between. Germline V CDR1 and CDR2: DFQATT, SNEGSKA (reference sequence). The CDR3 nucleotides are TGCAGTGCTATAGAACCGATTGGGGGATACAATGAGCAGTTCTTC. Its protein is CSAIEPIGGYNEQFF.

CDR3 nucleotides: TGTGCCAGCAGCCTCTGGACAGGGCTCACCACAGATACGCAGTATTTT. Its protein product is CASSLWTGLTTDTQYF. The chain uses TRBV7-8 and TRBJ2-3, with TRBD1 identical over 8 bases. The CDR3 covers 16 residues. V gave up 5 bases and J gave up 2 bases; unmatched junction bases: 9. Germline values: CDR1 SGHVS, CDR2 FQNEAQ.

This clonotype turned up a few times. The CDR3 DNA reads TGTGCCAGCAGTTACACGACAGCTCCCACAGATACGCAGTATTTT. Translated: CASSYTTAPTDTQYF. The chain recombines TRBV6-5 with TRBJ2-3, with D possibly TRBD1 on 5 matching bases. The CDR3 is 15 amino acids. Per germline, CDR1 MNHEY and CDR2 SVGAGI. Trimming took 2 bases from V and 2 from J, leaving 11 bases between them.

The chain couples TRBV5-1 to TRBJ2-1, with 9 bases aligning to TRBD2. The CDR3 is 14 amino acids. The V and J ends lost 2 bases and 9 bases, in that order; junction bases with no gene match: 6. In germline, CDR1 is SGHRS, CDR2 YFSETQ. The CDR3 coding sequence is TGCGCCAGCAGCTTTGCGGGGGGGCCGAGTGAGCAGTTCTTC. This gives the protein CASSFAGGPSEQFF.

V usage is TRBV6-2 or TRBV6-3 and J usage is TRBJ1-2; D gene ambiguous. The V end lost 6 bases, the J end lost 8 bases, and 13 bases lay between the germline ends. This CDR3 is 12 amino acids long. Per germline, CDR1 MNHEY and CDR2 SVGEGT. The CDR3 nucleotides are TGTGCCAGCAGCCGGATACCCACCGGCTACACCTTC. This encodes CASSRIPTGYTF.

This clonotype was counted ten times or more. V gene TRBV29-1 combines with J gene TRBJ2-3; 7 positions match TRBD2. The V gene's germline CDR1 is SQVTM and CDR2 ANQGSEA. J lost 0 bases, V lost 3 bases, and 3 bases had no gene match. The length of the CDR3 is 14 residues. The CDR3 spells CSVEERDSTDTQYF. CDR3 in DNA: TGCAGCGTTGAGGAGCGGGACAGCACAGATACGCAGTATTTT.

In its sample, this clonotype was seen many times. The CDR3 sequence is CASSLMVPGEQYF. The CDR3 DNA is TGTGCCAGCAGCTTAATGGTCCCGGGCGAGCAGTACTTC. J is TRBJ2-7 and V is TRBV5-6; D unclear. The CDR3 is 13 residues long. V was clipped by 2 bases and J by 6 bases, with 12 bases between them. From germline, CDR1 is SGHDT and CDR2 YYEEEE.

This clonotype was observed at least ten times. The rearrangement links TRBV5-5 to TRBJ2-3, with 8 bases matching TRBD1. CDR3 size: 13 residues. Germline V gives CDR1 SGHKS, CDR2 YYEKEE (reference sequence). The trim removed 5 bases at V and 12 bases at J, leaving 11 bases unmatched. The CDR3 loop is CASRIYGQGEQYF. For the CDR3, the DNA is TGTGCCAGCAGAATATACGGACAGGGCGAACAGTATTTT.

In its sample, this clonotype was seen many times. This chain's CDR3 is CASSLRGVNTEAFF. CDR3 DNA: TGTGCCAGCAGTTTAAGGGGCGTGAACACTGAAGCTTTCTTT. The chain employs TRBV12-3 or TRBV12-4 and TRBJ1-1, with D possibly TRBD1 on 5 matching bases. The CDR3 is 14 amino acids. Trimming took off 2 bases at V and 0 bases at J, with 7 bases between the two ends.

This CDR3 reads CSAGPRQESSWTETQYF. The CDR3 DNA reads TGCAGTGCTGGCCCCCGACAGGAATCTTCGTGGACGGAGACCCAGTACTTC. The gene calls are TRBV20-1 and TRBJ2-5, with D perhaps TRBD1 (6 bases). Looked up from germline, CDR1 is DFQATT and CDR2 is SNEGSKA (reference sequence). The CDR3 has 17 residues. V was trimmed by 5 bases and J by 5 bases, leaving 27 bases between them.

The V gene is TRBV12-5, the J gene TRBJ2-5; D call uncertain. Germline CDR1 LGHNT, CDR2 FRNRAP. The germline V and J ends were trimmed by 2 bases and 5 bases, with 9 bases remaining between them. The CDR3 covers 13 residues. The CDR3 sequence: CASGLPTDETQYF. Written as DNA, the CDR3 is TGTGCTAGTGGTTTGCCCACAGATGAGACCCAGTACTTC.

This clonotype has a handful of counts. The rearrangement links TRBV10-3 to TRBJ1-4, with unresolved D. CDR1 is ENHRY and CDR2 is SYGVKD in the germline V gene. V gave up 3 bases and J gave up 4 bases, with 12 bases separating them. CDR3 length: 15 amino acids. CDR3 sequence reads: CAISERASGNEKLFF. The CDR3 coding sequence is TGTGCCATCAGTGAAAGGGCCAGCGGTAATGAAAAACTGTTTTTT.

This clonotype was counted ten times or more. The V and J genes are TRBV20-1 and TRBJ2-2, with 11 bases fitting TRBD1. This CDR3 spans 14 amino acids. CDR1 and CDR2 from the germline V gene are DFQATT and SNEGSKA (reference sequence). V dropped 6 bases and J dropped 4; count of bases not matched to a gene: 4. CDR3 coding DNA: TGCAGTGCCGCCGGGACAGGGGGCACCGGGGAGCTGTTTTTT. Protein product: CSAAGTGGTGELFF.

There are many counts of this clonotype. The genes are TRBV2 and TRBJ2-1; unclear D gene. Germline V CDR1 and CDR2: SNHLY, FYNNEI. V was clipped by 6 bases and J by 1 base, with 10 bases between them. This CDR3 comprises 14 residues. In nucleotides, the CDR3 is TGTGCCAGCAGCCCCGCTAGTTCCTACAATGAGCAGTTCTTC. Protein product: CASSPASSYNEQFF.

Only a few counts were recorded for this clonotype. The chain is built from TRBV12-3 or TRBV12-4 and TRBJ2-7, with D perhaps assigned TRBD1 or TRBD2 (5 bases each). There are 14 residues in the CDR3. V lost 6 bases and J 2 bases, leaving 14 bases between the germline ends. The CDR3 DNA reads as TGTGCCAGCAGCCCCCGGGACCGCCCCTACGAGCAGTACGTC. Its translation is CASSPRDRPYEQYV.

This clonotype was detected only a few times. The rearrangement joins TRBV7-8 to TRBJ1-2; D is perhaps TRBD1 (6 bases). With 5 bases removed from V and 6 bases from J, the gap between germline ends came to 13 bases. The germline CDR1 and CDR2 sequences are SGHVS and FQNEAQ. The CDR3 is 13 residues long. This chain's CDR3 is CASSEQGPDGYTF. DNA for the CDR3: TGTGCCAGCAGCGAACAGGGTCCTGATGGCTACACCTTC.

This clonotype was counted between two and nine times. The CDR3 DNA follows: TGTGCCAGCAGTCCCCAGGTGACGGCGACAAACAATGAGCAGTTCTTC. This sequence encodes CASSPQVTATNNEQFF. V is TRBV12-3 or TRBV12-4 and J is TRBJ2-1, with unresolved D. The CDR3 length is 16 residues. Trimming removed 5 bases from V and 5 bases from J, with 19 bases in between.